This T cell receptor beta chain was retrieved from a study of blood T cell repertoires in COVID-19. Background on the study: PBMCs, B-cell-depleted T cells, or T cells provided the cDNA or gDNA that made up the material.

V was pared by 3 bases and J by 0 bases, with 15 bases between. This CDR3 region has 16 residues. From germline, CDR1 is SGHRS and CDR2 YFSETQ. Original analysis: Cell counts per sample came from amplifying reference gene primers. Sequencing used immunoSEQ multiplex PCR; TCRdb keeps in-frame clones, though not all of them. V and J calls and clone size follow that table, whereas D and trimming were derived from the DNA. The table has fewer than 100,000 clones, 75% to 85% seen once. The V call is TRBV5-1, the J call TRBJ1-1, with D possibly TRBD1 on 6 matching bases. Sequencing used peripheral blood. This clonotype was obtained from a human donor in a cohort sampled during active COVID-19. The CDR3 DNA reads as TGCGCCAGCAGCTCGGGCACGACAGGCTTGAACACTGAAGCTTTCTTT. Translation: CASSSGTTGLNTEAFF.